The sequence of this T cell receptor beta chain was determined in a study of blood T cell repertoires in COVID-19. Study details: Samples taken during acute and convalescent COVID-19 were collected in the United States, Italy and Spain. In each case, the material was cDNA or gDNA derived from T cells, B-cell-depleted T cells, or PBMCs.

This CDR3 comprises 15 residues. Germline loops: CDR1 KGHSH, CDR2 LQKENI. V gave up 6 bases and J gave up 4 bases; unmatched junction bases: 9. Per the original methods: Cell counts per sample came from amplifying reference gene primers. Profiling relied on immunoSEQ multiplex PCR, and the TCRdb table lists in-frame clones only, not all of them. The D gene and trimming were derived from the DNA, and the V and J assignments and clone size from that table. The table has fewer than 200,000 clones, approximately 82% seen once. This sequence originates from an elderly woman with acute or convalescent COVID-19. The V gene is TRBV18, the J gene TRBJ1-1; 9 bases agree with TRBD1. The sequencing input was peripheral blood. CDR3 nucleotide sequence: TGTGCCAGCTCCCCCGGGACAGGGCTGGGCACTGAAGCTTTCTTT. Amino acids: CASSPGTGLGTEAFF.